The entry below gives a single TCR beta chain sequence along with its context. The data stem from a study of cytomegalovirus exposure and HLA in healthy donors. Primers for the PCR totalled 60 Vbeta and 13 Jbeta. TCRdb's copy holds only in-frame clones and misses some; the assay was immunoSEQ multiplex PCR. The sample lists roughly 180,000 clones, approximately 80% occurring once. V trimming: 4 bases; J trimming: 3 bases; junction bases outside the gene matches: 8. This CDR3 region has 15 residues. Germline assignment: CDR1 MNHNS and CDR2 SASEGT. The specimen was PBMCs. This chain uses TRBV6-1 with TRBJ2-7; 8 bases are shared with TRBD1. This clonotype was obtained from a boy between 2 and 10 years old in good health and CMV-seronegative. The CDR3 loop is CASSAPGQARYEQYF. The CDR3 bases are TGTGCCAGCAGTGCTCCGGGACAGGCGCGCTACGAGCAGTACTTC.